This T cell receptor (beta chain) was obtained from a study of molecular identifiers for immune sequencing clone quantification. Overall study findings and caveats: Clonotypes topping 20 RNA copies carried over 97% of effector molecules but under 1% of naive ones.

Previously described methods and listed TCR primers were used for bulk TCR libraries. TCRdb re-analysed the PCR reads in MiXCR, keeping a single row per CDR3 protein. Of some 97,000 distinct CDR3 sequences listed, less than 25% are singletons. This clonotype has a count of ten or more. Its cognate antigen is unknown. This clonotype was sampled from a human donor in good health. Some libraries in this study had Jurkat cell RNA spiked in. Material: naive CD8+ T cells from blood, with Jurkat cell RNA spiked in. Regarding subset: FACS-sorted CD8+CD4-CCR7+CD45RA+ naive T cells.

For the CDR3, the DNA is TGTGCCAGCAGCTTGGAGGGACGGTTGCACACAGATACGCAGTATTTT. Translating gives CASSLEGRLHTDTQYF. The chain combines TRBV5-6 with TRBJ2-3, with D possibly being TRBD1 or TRBD2 (5 bases each). This CDR3 has 16 amino acids. The ends were cut back, 0 bases at V and 2 bases at J, with 13 bases in the middle. Germline-derived CDR1 and CDR2 are SGHDT and YYEEEE.